One sample yielded the 24 T cell receptor beta chains listed below, sequenced in a study of monozygotic twins with inflammatory bowel disease (dated by TCRdb to the late 2010s). Library preparation was by 5' RACE. Sequencing relied on an Illumina HiSeq 2500. With the reads reprocessed by TCRdb, a single entry stands for each CDR3 protein sequence and no DNA is reported. The table held for this sample gives 300,000 to 400,000 distinct CDR3 sequences. Of the sample, around 2% is held by the ten largest clones. Input material: blood. The receptor source for this set is a human donor with ulcerative colitis or Crohn's disease, or a healthy co-twin of an affected twin (not recorded which).

This chain connects TRBV27 to TRBJ1-6. The CDR3 extends over 16 amino acids. Germline CDR1 reads MNHEY; CDR2 reads SMNVEV (reference sequence). The CDR3 loop reads CASRLFGGEARSPLHF.

The rearrangement uses TRBV4-1 and TRBJ1-2. Looked up from germline, CDR1 is MGHRA and CDR2 is YSYEKL. The CDR3 extends over 13 amino acids. The CDR3 sequence: CASSQVRLRGYTF.

The V call is TRBV18, the J call TRBJ1-1; the D gene TCRdb calls, TRBD1, cannot be checked with no DNA. The CDR3 length is 17 residues. Germline V gene data show CDR1 as KGHSH and CDR2 as LQKENI. The CDR3 reads CASSQQGFLSMNTEAFF.

This chain connects TRBV19 to TRBJ2-3; TCRdb's D call of TRBD1 is untestable without DNA. The CDR3 runs 14 residues. The germline V gene encodes CDR1 LNHDA and CDR2 SQIVND (reference sequence). CDR3 loop: CASKGQSSTDTQYF.

The chain carries TRBV5-5 and TRBJ2-1; the TCRdb call, TRBD2, lacks DNA for checking. CDR1 and CDR2 (germline): SGHKS, YYEKEE (reference sequence). The CDR3 covers 15 residues. The CDR3 protein is CASTLEGRSYNEQFF.

V gene TRBV10-2 combines with J gene TRBJ2-1; TCRdb's D gene call, TRBD1, goes unchecked for lack of DNA. Germline lookup yields CDR1 WSHSY and CDR2 SAAADI. The CDR3 spans 14 residues. This chain's CDR3 is CASRTGGPHNEQFF.

The chain has TRBV29-1 and TRBJ1-5; the D call from TCRdb, TRBD1, cannot be confirmed without DNA. CDR1 is SQVTM, CDR2 ANQGSEA, per germline. There are 12 residues in the CDR3. Here the CDR3 reads CSVRQANQPQHF.

The V and J genes are TRBV7-9 and TRBJ2-3; TCRdb lists TRBD2, though no DNA is available to test this call. Germline CDR1 SEHNR, CDR2 FQNEAQ (reference sequence). The CDR3 totals 16 residues. The CDR3 loop is CASRWGTSAYTDTQYF.

The chain has TRBV7-9 and TRBJ1-4; TCRdb selects TRBD1, and the lack of DNA leaves this call unchecked. CDR3 length equals 17 residues. Germline V gene data show CDR1 as SEHNR and CDR2 as FQNEAQ (reference sequence). CDR3 protein: CASSLWGQGATNEKLFF.

This chain uses TRBV6-6 with TRBJ2-7. Per germline, CDR1 MNHNY and CDR2 SVGAGI (reference sequence). The CDR3 runs to 12 residues. CDR3 amino acids: CASSQIRAEQYF.

The chain links TRBV10-3 to TRBJ2-7. The CDR3 is made up of 14 amino acids. Germline CDR1 reads ENHRY; CDR2 reads SYGVKD. CDR3 amino acids: CAISESMGNYEQYF.

The V gene is TRBV5-1, the J gene TRBJ2-1; lacking DNA, the TRBD1 call made by TCRdb goes unchecked. The germline gives CDR1 SGHRS, CDR2 YFSETQ. The CDR3 is made up of 17 amino acids. The CDR3 protein is CASSWGLGTTTYNEQFF.

V gene TRBV20-1 combines with J gene TRBJ2-3; the TCRdb call, TRBD1, lacks DNA for checking. Per the germline V gene, CDR1 is DFQATT and CDR2 is SNEGSKA (reference sequence). The CDR3 extends over 15 amino acids. CDR3 sequence: CSATGKARGTDTQYF.

V is TRBV5-1 and J is TRBJ2-7; TCRdb reports TRBD1, a call that lacks DNA to check it against. Germline CDR1 is SGHRS and CDR2 is YFSETQ. There are 16 residues in the CDR3. CDR3: CASSSSAQGTSYEQYF.

The rearrangement joins TRBV6-2 or TRBV6-3 to TRBJ2-3; absent DNA, TCRdb's TRBD2 call cannot be checked. Germline CDR1 is MNHEY and CDR2 is SVGEGT. The CDR3 extends over 20 amino acids. This CDR3 reads CASSYPSGSGGPSGTDTQYF.

The chain recombines TRBV21-1 with TRBJ1-2; the D gene TCRdb calls, TRBD1, cannot be checked with no DNA. TRBV21-1 is noted as a pseudogene. The CDR3 is 17 residues long. CDR3: CASSKGSGGEANYGYTF.

The chain employs TRBV5-1 and TRBJ2-3; TCRdb calls TRBD1, which cannot be checked without DNA. The CDR3 is made up of 15 amino acids. CDR1 SGHRS and CDR2 YFSETQ come from the germline V gene. CDR3 amino acids: CASSLRDSYTDTQYF.

This CDR3 is CSARFAAAFNEQFF. The chain recombines TRBV20-1 with TRBJ2-1. The CDR3 contains 14 residues. CDR1 and CDR2 from the germline V gene are DFQATT and SNEGSKA (reference sequence).

The genes are TRBV7-8 and TRBJ1-5; TCRdb returns TRBD1, unconfirmable since there is no DNA. Germline loops: CDR1 SGHVS, CDR2 FQNEAQ. The CDR3 is 15 amino acids. Here the CDR3 reads CASSPPGIGNQPQHF. Looking up the rest from reference TRBV7-8 and TRBJ1-5 gives the full variable domain: GAGVSQSPRYKVAKRGQDVALRCDPISGHVSLFWYQQALGQGPEFLTYFQNEAQLDKSGLPSDRFFAERPEGSVSTLKIQRTQQEDSAVYLCASSPPGIGNQPQHFGDGTRLSIL.

This chain uses TRBV10-2 with TRBJ2-2; there is no DNA to check the TCRdb D call of TRBD2. Germline loops: CDR1 WSHSY, CDR2 SAAADI. This CDR3 comprises 14 residues. Here the CDR3 reads CASRAGTNTGELFF.

This sequence joins TRBV7-9 and TRBJ1-1. The CDR3 consists of 15 residues. The V gene's germline CDR1 is SEHNR and CDR2 FQNEAQ (reference sequence). This CDR3 is CASSTSRGPNTEAFF. The whole variable domain, remainder taken from reference TRBV7-9 and TRBJ1-1, is DTGVSQNPRHKITKRGQNVTFRCDPISEHNRLYWYRQTLGQGPEFLTYFQNEAQLEKSRLLSDRFSAERPKGSFSTLEIQRTEQGDSAMYLCASSTSRGPNTEAFFGQGTRLTVV.

The chain joins TRBV6-1 to TRBJ2-2; the D gene TCRdb calls, TRBD2, cannot be checked with no DNA. This CDR3 region has 15 residues. CDR1 is MNHNS and CDR2 is SASEGT in the germline V gene. The CDR3 loop reads CASRGWGVGTGELFF.

The chain employs TRBV10-3 and TRBJ2-3; the D gene TCRdb calls, TRBD2, cannot be checked with no DNA. The CDR3 loop spans 12 amino acids. Looked up from germline, CDR1 is ENHRY and CDR2 is SYGVKD. The CDR3 sequence is CAISGEPGLAYF.

The rearrangement links TRBV9 to TRBJ2-1. The CDR3 consists of 13 residues. Germline V lookup: CDR1 SGDLS, CDR2 YYNGEE. CDR3 residues: CASSVGDDNEQFF.